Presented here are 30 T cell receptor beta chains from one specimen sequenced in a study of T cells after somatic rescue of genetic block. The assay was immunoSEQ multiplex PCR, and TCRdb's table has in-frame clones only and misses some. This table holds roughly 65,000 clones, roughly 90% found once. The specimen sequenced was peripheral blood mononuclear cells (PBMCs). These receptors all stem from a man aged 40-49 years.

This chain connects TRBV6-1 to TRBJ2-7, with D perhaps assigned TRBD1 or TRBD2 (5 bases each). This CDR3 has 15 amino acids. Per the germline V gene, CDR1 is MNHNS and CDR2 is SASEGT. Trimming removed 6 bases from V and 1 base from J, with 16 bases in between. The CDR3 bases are TGTGCCAGCAGACCGGGACGGGGTACGTCCTACGAGCAGTACTTC. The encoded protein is CASRPGRGTSYEQYF.

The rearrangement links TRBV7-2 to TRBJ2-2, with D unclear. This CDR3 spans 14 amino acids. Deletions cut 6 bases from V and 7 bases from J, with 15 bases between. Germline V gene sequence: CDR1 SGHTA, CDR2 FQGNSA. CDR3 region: CASRQLLAGGELFF. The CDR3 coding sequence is TGTGCCAGCAGGCAACTTTTAGCTGGCGGGGAGCTGTTTTTT.

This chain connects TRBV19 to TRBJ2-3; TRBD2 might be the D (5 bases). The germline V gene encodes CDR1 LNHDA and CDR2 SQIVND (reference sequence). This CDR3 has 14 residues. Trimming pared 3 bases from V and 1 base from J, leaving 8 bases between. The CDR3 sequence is CASSMRVGTDTQYF. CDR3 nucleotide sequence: TGTGCCAGTAGTATGCGGGTTGGCACAGATACGCAGTATTTT.

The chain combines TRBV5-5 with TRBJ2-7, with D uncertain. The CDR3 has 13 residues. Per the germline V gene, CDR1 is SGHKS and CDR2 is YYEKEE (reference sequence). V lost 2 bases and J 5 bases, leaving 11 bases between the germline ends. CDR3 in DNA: TGTGCCAGCAGCTTAGGATCAGCCCACGAGCAGTACTTC. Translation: CASSLGSAHEQYF.

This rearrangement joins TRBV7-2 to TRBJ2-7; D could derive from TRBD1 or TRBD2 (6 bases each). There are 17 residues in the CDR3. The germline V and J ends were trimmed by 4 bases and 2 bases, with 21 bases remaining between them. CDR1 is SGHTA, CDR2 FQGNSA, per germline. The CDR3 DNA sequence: TGTGCCAGCAGCTCTCCCCCGGAGGGGGGTGCCCCCTACGAGCAGTACTTC. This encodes CASSSPPEGGAPYEQYF.

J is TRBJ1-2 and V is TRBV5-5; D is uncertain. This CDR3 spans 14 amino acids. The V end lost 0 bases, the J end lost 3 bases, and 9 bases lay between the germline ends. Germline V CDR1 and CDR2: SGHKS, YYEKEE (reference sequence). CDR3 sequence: CASSLGDGYYGYTF. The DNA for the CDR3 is TGTGCCAGCAGCTTGGGTGACGGTTACTATGGCTACACCTTC.

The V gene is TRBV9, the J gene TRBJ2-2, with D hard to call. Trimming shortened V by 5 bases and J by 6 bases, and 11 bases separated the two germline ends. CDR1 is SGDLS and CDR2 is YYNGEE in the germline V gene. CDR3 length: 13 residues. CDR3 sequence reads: CASSTRAAGELFF. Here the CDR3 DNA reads TGTGCCAGCAGTACTCGCGCGGCCGGGGAGCTGTTTTTT.

DNA for the CDR3: TGTGCCAGCAGCCTCCAGGGGGAATCGGATACGCAGTATTTT. As protein: CASSLQGESDTQYF. This chain uses TRBV4-2 with TRBJ2-3, with 7 bases lining up with TRBD1. The ends lost 4 bases at V and 6 bases at J; junction bases unmatched: 7. Germline V gene data show CDR1 as LGHNA and CDR2 as YNFKEQ. The CDR3 consists of 14 residues.

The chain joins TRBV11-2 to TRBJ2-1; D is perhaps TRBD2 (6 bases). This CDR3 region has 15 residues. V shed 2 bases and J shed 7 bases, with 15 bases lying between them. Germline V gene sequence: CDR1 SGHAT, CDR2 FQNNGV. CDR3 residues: CASSLIPKEGNEQFF. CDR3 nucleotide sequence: TGTGCCAGCAGCTTAATACCTAAGGAGGGGAATGAGCAGTTCTTC.

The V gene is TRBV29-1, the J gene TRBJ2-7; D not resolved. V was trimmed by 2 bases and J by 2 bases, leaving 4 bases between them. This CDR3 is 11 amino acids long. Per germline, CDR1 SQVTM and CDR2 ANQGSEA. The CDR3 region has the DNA TGCAGCGTTGAAAGGGCCTACGAGCAGTACTTC. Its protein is CSVERAYEQYF.

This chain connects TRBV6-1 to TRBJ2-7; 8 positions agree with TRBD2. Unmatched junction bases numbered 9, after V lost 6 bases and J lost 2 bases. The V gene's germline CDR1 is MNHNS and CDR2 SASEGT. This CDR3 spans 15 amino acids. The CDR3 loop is CASSLERGPPYEQYF. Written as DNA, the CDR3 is TGTGCCAGCAGCCTCGAGCGGGGGCCGCCCTACGAGCAGTACTTC.

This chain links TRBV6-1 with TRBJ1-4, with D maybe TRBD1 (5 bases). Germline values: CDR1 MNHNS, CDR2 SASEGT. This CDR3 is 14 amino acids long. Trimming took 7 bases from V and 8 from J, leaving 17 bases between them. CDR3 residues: CASTTVETVEKLFF. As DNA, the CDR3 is TGTGCCAGCACCACAGTCGAGACAGTCGAAAAACTGTTTTTT.

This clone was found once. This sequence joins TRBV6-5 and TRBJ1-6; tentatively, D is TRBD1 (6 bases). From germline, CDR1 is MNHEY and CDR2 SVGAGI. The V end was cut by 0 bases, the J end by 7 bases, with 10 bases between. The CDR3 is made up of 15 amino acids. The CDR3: CASSYSARGNSPLHF. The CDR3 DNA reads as TGTGCCAGCAGTTACTCCGCCAGGGGCAATTCACCCCTCCACTTT.

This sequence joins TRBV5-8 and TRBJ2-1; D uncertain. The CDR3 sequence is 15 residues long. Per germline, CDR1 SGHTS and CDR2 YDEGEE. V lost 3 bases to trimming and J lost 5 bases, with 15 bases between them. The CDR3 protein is CASSSAAWLDNEQFF. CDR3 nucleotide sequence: TGTGCCAGCAGCTCAGCAGCTTGGTTAGACAATGAGCAGTTCTTC.

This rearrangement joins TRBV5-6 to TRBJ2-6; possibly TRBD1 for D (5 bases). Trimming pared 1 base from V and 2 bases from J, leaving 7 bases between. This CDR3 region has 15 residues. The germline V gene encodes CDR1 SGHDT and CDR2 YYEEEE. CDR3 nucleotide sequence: TGTGCCAGCAGCTTGCTAGGGGCTGGGGCCAACGTCCTGACTTTC. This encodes CASSLLGAGANVLTF.

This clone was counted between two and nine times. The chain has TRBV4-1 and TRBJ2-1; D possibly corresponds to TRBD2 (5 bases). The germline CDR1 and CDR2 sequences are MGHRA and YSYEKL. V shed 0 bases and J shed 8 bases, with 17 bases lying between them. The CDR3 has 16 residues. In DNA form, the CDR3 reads TGCGCCAGCAGCCAAGAGGGAGCAACGGGGTTGGATGAGCAGTTCTTC. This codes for CASSQEGATGLDEQFF.

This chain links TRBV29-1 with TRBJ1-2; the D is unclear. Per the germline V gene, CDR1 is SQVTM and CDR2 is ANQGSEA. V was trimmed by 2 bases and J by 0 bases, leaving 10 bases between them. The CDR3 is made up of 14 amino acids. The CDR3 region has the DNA TGCAGCGTTGAATCTTTGGAAGCTAACTATGGCTACACCTTC. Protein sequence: CSVESLEANYGYTF.

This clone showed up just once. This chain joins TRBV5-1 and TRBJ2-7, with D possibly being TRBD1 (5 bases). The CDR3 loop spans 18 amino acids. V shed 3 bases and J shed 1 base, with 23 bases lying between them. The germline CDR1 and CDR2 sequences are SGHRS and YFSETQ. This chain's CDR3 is CASSSLVGTDRISYEQYF. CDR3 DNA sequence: TGCGCCAGCAGCTCCCTTGTTGGAACCGACAGAATTTCCTACGAGCAGTACTTC.

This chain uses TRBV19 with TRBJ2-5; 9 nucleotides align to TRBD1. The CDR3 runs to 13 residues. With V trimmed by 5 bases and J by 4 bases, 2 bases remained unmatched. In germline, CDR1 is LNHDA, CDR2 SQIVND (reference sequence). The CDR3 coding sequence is TGTGCCAGTAGTGACAGGGGGAGAGAGACCCAGTACTTC. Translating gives CASSDRGRETQYF.

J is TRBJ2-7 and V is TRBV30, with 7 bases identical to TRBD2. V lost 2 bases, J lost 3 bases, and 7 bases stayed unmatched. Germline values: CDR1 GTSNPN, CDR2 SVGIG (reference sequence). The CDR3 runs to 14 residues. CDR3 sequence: CAWSSRERSYEQYF. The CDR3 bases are TGTGCCTGGAGTTCGCGGGAGAGGAGCTACGAGCAGTACTTC. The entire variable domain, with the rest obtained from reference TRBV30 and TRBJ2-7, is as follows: SQTIHQWPATLVQPVGSPLSLECTVEGTSNPNLYWYRQAAGRGLQLLFYSVGIGQISSEVPQNLSASRPQDRQFILSSKKLLLSDSGFYLCAWSSRERSYEQYFGPGTRLTVT.

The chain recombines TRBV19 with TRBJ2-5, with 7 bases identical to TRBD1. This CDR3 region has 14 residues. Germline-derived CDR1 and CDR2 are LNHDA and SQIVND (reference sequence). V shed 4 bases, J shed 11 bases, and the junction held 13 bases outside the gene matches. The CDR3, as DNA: TGTGCCAGTAGTAACCGGGACAGTCTCGGAGAGCAGTACTTC. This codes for CASSNRDSLGEQYF.

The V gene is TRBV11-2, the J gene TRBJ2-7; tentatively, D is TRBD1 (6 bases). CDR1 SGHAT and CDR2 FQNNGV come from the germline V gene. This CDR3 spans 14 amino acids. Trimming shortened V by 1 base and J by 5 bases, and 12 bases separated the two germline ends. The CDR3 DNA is TGTGCCAGCAGCTTAGTCAGGGGTAGGAACGAGCAGTACTTC. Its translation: CASSLVRGRNEQYF.

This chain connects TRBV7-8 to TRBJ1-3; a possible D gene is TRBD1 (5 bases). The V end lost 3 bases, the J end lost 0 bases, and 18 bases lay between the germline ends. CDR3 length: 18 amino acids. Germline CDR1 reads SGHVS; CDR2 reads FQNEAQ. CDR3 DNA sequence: TGTGCCAGCAGCTTCAACTACTTTAGGGACGCCTCTGGAAACACCATATATTTT. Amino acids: CASSFNYFRDASGNTIYF.

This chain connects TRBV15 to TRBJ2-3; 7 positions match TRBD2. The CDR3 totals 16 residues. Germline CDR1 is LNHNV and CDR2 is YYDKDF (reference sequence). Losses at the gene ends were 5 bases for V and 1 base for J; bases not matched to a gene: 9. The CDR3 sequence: CATSSRRGSGTDTQYF. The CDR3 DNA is TGTGCCACCAGCTCCCGGCGGGGGTCCGGCACAGATACGCAGTATTTT.

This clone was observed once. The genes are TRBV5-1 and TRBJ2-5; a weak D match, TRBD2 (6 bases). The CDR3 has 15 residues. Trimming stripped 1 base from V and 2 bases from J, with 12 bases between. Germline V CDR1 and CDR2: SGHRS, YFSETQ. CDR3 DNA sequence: TGCGCCAGCAGCTTGACGGCGGGGTCTCAAGAGACCCAGTACTTC. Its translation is CASSLTAGSQETQYF.

The CDR3 DNA is TGTGCCAGTAGTTTACACAGGGCCCGTCATAGCAATCAGCCCCAGCATTTT. Amino acids: CASSLHRARHSNQPQHF. The rearrangement links TRBV19 to TRBJ1-5; D may be TRBD1 (6 bases). Germline V lookup: CDR1 LNHDA, CDR2 SQIVND (reference sequence). V was clipped by 5 bases and J by 0 bases, with 17 bases between them. The CDR3 length is 17 residues. The entire variable domain, with the rest obtained from reference TRBV19 and TRBJ1-5, is as follows: DGGITQSPKYLFRKEGQNVTLSCEQNLNHDAMYWYRQDPGQGLRLIYYSQIVNDFQKGDIAEGYSVSREKKESFPLTVTSAQKNPTAFYLCASSLHRARHSNQPQHFGDGTRLSIL.

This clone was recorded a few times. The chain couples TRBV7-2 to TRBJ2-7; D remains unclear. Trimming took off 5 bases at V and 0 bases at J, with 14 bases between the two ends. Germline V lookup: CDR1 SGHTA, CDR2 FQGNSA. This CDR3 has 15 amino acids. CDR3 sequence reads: CASSPQGRSSYEQYF. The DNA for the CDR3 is TGTGCCAGCAGCCCCCAAGGCCGTTCCTCCTACGAGCAGTACTTC.

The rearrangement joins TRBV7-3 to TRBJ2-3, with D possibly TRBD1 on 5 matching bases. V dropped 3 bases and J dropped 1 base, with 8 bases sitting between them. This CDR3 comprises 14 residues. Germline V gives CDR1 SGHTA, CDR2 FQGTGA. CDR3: CASSFQGGTDTQYF. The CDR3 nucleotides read TGTGCCAGCAGCTTTCAGGGTGGCACAGATACGCAGTATTTT. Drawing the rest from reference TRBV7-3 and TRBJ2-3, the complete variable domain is GAGVSQTPSNKVTEKGKYVELRCDPISGHTALYWYRQSLGQGPEFLIYFQGTGAADDSGLPNDRFFAVRPEGSVSTLKIQRTERGDSAVYLCASSFQGGTDTQYFGPGTRLTVL.

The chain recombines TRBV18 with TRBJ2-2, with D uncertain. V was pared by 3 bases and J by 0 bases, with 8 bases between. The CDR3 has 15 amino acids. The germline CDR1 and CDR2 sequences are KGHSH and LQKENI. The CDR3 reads CASSPAGTNTGELFF. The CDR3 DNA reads TGTGCCAGCTCACCGGCTGGGACGAACACCGGGGAGCTGTTTTTT.

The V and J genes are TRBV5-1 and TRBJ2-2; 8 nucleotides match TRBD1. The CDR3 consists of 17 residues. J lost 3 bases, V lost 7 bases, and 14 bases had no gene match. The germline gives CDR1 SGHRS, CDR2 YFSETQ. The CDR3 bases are TGCGCCAGCCGGCGTACCCAGGGGGCGGATGACACCGGGGAGCTGTTTTTT. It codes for CASRRTQGADDTGELFF.